This T cell receptor beta chain was found in a study of regulatory T cells in long-lasting Graves disease. Time point given: newly diagnosed GD, antithyroid drugs for less than 3 months. PBMC-extracted RNA yielded the TCR library. This clonotype was recorded many times. The TCR beta library used iRepertoire HTBI primers with Arm-PCR amplification of CDR3. TCRdb reprocessed the multiplex PCR reads via MiXCR and lists one record per CDR3 protein. The sample comprises about 400,000 distinct CDR3 sequences, 15% of which are singletons, and about 8.3% rests with the top ten. Trimming removed 1 base from V and 3 bases from J, with 12 bases in between. The CDR3 extends over 15 amino acids. The germline CDR1 and CDR2 sequences are LGHDT and YNNKEL (reference sequence). The data were also submitted as part of a second study, on T cells in Graves' hyperthyroidism and ophthalmopathy.

This clonotype originated in a woman aged 40 to 50 with Graves disease. The source material was peripheral blood mononuclear cells (PBMCs), sampled at new diagnosis, from a patient treated with antithyroid drugs. This chain joins TRBV3-1 and TRBJ1-1, with D unresolved. As DNA, the CDR3 is TGTGCCAGCAGCCAAGTCCGCTCCCGGGACACTGAAGCTTTCTTT. Its translation is CASSQVRSRDTEAFF.